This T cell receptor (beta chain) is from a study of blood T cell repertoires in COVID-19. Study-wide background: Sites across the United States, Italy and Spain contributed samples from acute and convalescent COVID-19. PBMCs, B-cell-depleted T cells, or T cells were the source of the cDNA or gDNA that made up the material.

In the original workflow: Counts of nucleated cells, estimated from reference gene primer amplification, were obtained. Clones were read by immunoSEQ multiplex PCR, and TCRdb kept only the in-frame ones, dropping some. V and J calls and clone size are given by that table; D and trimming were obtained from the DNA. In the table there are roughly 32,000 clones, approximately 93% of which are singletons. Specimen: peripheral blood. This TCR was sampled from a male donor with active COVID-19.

The CDR3 DNA reads as TGTGCCAGTACCACGGGACTTAGCAGCAATCAGCCCCAGCATTTT. Translating gives CASTTGLSSNQPQHF. The chain has TRBV19 and TRBJ1-5; D perhaps matches TRBD1 (5 bases). The V gene lost 7 bases and the J gene lost 1 base, with 14 bases spanning the gap. The length of the CDR3 is 15 residues. The germline V gene has CDR1 LNHDA and CDR2 SQIVND (reference sequence).